This TCR beta chain was documented in a study of immune cell composition in non-small cell lung cancer. In germline, CDR1 is SGHDT, CDR2 YYEEEE. CDR3 length equals 11 residues. Repertoires were generated with immunoSEQ multiplex PCR, while TCRdb's copy carries only in-frame clones and drops some. The sample records thousands of clones, around 68% being singletons. The material sequenced was lung tumor tissue. The V and J genes are TRBV5-6 and TRBJ2-5, with unresolved D. Near its end, the DNA agrees better with TRBJ2-7, so the J call may be wrong. This TCR derives from a human donor with non-small cell lung cancer. The CDR3 bases are TGTGCCAGCAGCTTGCTCCACGAGCAGTACTTC. It codes for CASSLLHEQYF.